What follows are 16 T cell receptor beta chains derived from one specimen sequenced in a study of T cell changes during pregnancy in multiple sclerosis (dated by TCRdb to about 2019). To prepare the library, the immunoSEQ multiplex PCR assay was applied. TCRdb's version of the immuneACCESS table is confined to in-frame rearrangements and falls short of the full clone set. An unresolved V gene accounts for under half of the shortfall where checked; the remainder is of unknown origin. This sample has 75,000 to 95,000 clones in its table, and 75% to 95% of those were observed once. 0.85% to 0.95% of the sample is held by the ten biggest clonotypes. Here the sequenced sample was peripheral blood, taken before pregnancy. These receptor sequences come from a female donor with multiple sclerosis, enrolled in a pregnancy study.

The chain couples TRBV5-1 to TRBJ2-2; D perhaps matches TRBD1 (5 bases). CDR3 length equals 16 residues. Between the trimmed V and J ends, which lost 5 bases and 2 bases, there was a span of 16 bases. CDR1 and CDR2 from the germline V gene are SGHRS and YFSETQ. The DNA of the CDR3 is TGCGCCAGCAGTTCTAAAATCACAGGAAACACCGGGGAGCTGTTTTTT. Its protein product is CASSSKITGNTGELFF.

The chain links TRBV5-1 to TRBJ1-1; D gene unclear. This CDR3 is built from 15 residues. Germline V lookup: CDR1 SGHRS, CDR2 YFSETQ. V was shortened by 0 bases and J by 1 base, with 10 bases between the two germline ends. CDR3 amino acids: CASSLGPVTNTEAFF. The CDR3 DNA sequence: TGCGCCAGCAGCTTGGGCCCGGTTACGAACACTGAAGCTTTCTTT.

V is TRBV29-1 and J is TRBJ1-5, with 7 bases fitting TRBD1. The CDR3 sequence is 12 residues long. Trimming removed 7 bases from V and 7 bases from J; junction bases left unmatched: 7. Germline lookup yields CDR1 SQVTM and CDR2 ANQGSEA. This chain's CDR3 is CSARQGNQPQHF. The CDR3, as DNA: TGCAGCGCCCGACAGGGTAACCAGCCCCAGCATTTT.

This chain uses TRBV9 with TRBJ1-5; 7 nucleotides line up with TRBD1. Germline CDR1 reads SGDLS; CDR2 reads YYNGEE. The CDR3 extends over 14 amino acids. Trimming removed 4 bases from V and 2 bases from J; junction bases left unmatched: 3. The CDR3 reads CASSSDRGNQPQHF. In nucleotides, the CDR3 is TGTGCCAGCAGCTCCGACAGGGGCAATCAGCCCCAGCATTTT.

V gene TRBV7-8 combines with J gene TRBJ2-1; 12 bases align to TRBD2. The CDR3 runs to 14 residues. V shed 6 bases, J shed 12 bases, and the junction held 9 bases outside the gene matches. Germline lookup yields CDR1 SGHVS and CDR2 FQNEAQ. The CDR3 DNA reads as TGTGCCAGCAGACCCACCGGGACTAGCGGGCTGCAGTTCTTC. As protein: CASRPTGTSGLQFF.

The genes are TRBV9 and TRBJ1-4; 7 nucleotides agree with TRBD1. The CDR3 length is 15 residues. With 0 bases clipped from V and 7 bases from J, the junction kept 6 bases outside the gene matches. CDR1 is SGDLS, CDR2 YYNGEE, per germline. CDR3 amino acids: CASSVGEGAGEKLFF. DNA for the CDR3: TGTGCCAGCAGCGTAGGTGAGGGGGCAGGTGAAAAACTGTTTTTT.

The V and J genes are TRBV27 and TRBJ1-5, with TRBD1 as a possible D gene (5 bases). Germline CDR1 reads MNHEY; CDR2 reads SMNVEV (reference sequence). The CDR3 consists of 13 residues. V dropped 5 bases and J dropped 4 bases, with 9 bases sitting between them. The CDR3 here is CASSQGTNQPQHF. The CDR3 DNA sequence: TGTGCCAGCAGTCAGGGAACAAATCAGCCCCAGCATTTT.

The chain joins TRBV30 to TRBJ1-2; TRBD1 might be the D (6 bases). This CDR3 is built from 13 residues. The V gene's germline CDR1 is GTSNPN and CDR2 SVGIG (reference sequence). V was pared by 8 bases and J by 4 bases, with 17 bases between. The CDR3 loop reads CATTGIRAYGYTF. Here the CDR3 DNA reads TGTGCCACGACAGGAATTCGCGCCTATGGCTACACCTTC.

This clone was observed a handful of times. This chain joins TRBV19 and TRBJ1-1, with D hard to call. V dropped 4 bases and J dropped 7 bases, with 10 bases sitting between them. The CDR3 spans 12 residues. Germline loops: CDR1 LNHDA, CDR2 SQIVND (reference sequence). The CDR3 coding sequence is TGTGCCAGTAGTAGTAGAGAAAATGAAGCTTTCTTT. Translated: CASSSRENEAFF.

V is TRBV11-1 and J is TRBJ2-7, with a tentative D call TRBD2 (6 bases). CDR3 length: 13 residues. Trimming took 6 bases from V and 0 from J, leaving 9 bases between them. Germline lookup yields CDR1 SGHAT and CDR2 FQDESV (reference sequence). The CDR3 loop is CASSWRASYEQYF. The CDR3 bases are TGTGCCAGCAGTTGGAGGGCCTCCTACGAGCAGTACTTC.

The CDR3 protein is CASSARGGNTEAFF. The CDR3 DNA reads TGTGCCAGCAGCGCAAGGGGCGGGAACACTGAAGCTTTCTTT. This chain connects TRBV9 to TRBJ1-1, with D perhaps TRBD1 (5 bases). Germline V CDR1 and CDR2: SGDLS, YYNGEE. This CDR3 is 14 amino acids long. The V end was cut by 3 bases, the J end by 1 base, with 10 bases between. Full variable domain (missing parts from reference TRBV9 and TRBJ1-1): DSGVTQTPKHLITATGQRVTLRCSPRSGDLSVYWYQQSLDQGLQFLIQYYNGEERAKGNILERFSAQQFPDLHSELNLSSLELGDSALYFCASSARGGNTEAFFGQGTRLTVV.

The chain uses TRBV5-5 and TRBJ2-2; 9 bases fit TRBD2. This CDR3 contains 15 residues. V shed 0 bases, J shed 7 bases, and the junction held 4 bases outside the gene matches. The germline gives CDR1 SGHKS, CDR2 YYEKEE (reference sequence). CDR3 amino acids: CASSLVVAGVGELFF. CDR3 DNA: TGTGCCAGCAGCTTGGTTGTAGCGGGAGTCGGGGAGCTGTTTTTT.

CDR3 sequence reads: CASSPIQGHVLGTEAFF. As DNA, the CDR3 is TGTGCCAGCTCACCTATACAGGGGCACGTCTTGGGCACTGAAGCTTTCTTT. This chain joins TRBV18 and TRBJ1-1, with 7 positions matching TRBD1. The CDR3 extends over 17 amino acids. The junction had 14 bases not matched to a gene; V was cut back by 3 bases and J by 4 bases. Germline lookup yields CDR1 KGHSH and CDR2 LQKENI. The variable domain in full, completed from reference TRBV18 and TRBJ1-1, reads NAGVMQNPRHLVRRRGQEARLRCSPMKGHSHVYWYRQLPEEGLKFMVYLQKENIIDESGMPKERFSAEFPKEGPSILRIQQVVRGDSAAYFCASSPIQGHVLGTEAFFGQGTRLTVV.

CDR3 coding DNA: TGTGCCAGCAGCTTAGGTATGGGGGCCGGGGATACGCAGTATTTT. Encoded protein: CASSLGMGAGDTQYF. This chain uses TRBV7-3 with TRBJ2-3, with a possible D match to TRBD1 (6 bases). The CDR3 totals 15 residues. Germline CDR1 SGHTA, CDR2 FQGTGA. Trimming stripped 2 bases from V and 6 bases from J, with 15 bases between.

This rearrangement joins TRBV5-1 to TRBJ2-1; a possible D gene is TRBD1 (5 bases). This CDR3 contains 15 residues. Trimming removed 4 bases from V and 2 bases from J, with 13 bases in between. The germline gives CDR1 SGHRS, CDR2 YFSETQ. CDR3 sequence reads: CASSLRQGPYNEQFF. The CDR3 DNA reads TGCGCCAGCAGCCTGAGGCAGGGCCCCTACAATGAGCAGTTCTTC.

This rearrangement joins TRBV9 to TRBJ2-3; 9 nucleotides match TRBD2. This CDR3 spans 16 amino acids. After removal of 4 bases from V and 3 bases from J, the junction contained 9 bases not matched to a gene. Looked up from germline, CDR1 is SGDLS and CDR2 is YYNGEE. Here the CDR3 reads CASSPGASGATDTQYF. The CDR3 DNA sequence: TGTGCCAGCAGCCCGGGGGCTAGCGGGGCGACAGATACGCAGTATTTT.